The 10 T cell receptor beta chains given below trace back to one sample, sequenced in a study of blood T cell repertoires in COVID-19. TCRdb keeps only in-frame clones here, not all; method: immunoSEQ multiplex PCR. The sample yields 210,000 or so clones, roughly 87% seen once. The specimen sequenced was peripheral blood. The receptor source for this set is a man aged 40-49 years with active or convalescent COVID-19.

This chain connects TRBV24-1 to TRBJ1-4; D is ambiguous. The germline CDR1 and CDR2 sequences are KGHDR and SFDVKD. CDR3 length: 15 amino acids. Deletions cut 3 bases from V and 8 bases from J, with 15 bases between. In DNA form, the CDR3 reads TGTGCCACCAGTGATCCGGGCCGGGGTCACGAAAAACTGTTTTTT. Amino acid sequence: CATSDPGRGHEKLFF.

The chain links TRBV2 to TRBJ1-5, with 7 bases aligning to TRBD1. The germline gives CDR1 SNHLY, CDR2 FYNNEI. This CDR3 is built from 14 residues. Germline trimming cut 5 bases from V and 7 bases from J; bases unmatched to any gene: 8. As DNA, the CDR3 is TGTGCCAGCAGTACCCAGGGGGTAGGACAGCCCCAGCATTTT. Protein: CASSTQGVGQPQHF. Using reference TRBV2 and TRBJ1-5 for the parts outside the CDR3, the full variable domain is EPEVTQTPSHQVTQMGQEVILRCVPISNHLYFYWYRQILGQKVEFLVSFYNNEISEKSEIFDDQFSVERPDGSNFTLKIRSTKLEDSAMYFCASSTQGVGQPQHFGDGTRLSIL.

V and J are TRBV16 and TRBJ1-5; D is undetermined. The germline V gene has CDR1 KGHSY and CDR2 FQNENV. Trimming pared 0 bases from V and 2 bases from J, leaving 14 bases between. The CDR3 loop spans 17 amino acids. For the CDR3, the DNA is TGTGCCAGCAGCCAATCGGCCGGCGAGGGTGGCAATCAGCCCCAGCATTTT. It specifies CASSQSAGEGGNQPQHF. The full variable domain, rest sourced from reference TRBV16 and TRBJ1-5, is GEEVAQTPKHLVRGEGQKAKLYCAPIKGHSYVFWYQQVLKNEFKFLISFQNENVFDETGMPKERFSAKCLPNSPCSLEIQATKLEDSAVYFCASSQSAGEGGNQPQHFGDGTRLSIL.

The chain links TRBV3-1 (or the pseudogene TRBV3-2) to TRBJ1-4, with 9 bases that match TRBD1. CDR1 is LGHDT, CDR2 YNNKEL, per germline (reference sequence). The V gene end was trimmed by 4 bases and the J gene end by 7 bases; junction bases not matched to a gene: 4. The CDR3 spans 14 residues. In DNA, the CDR3 is TGTGCCAGCAGCCTCGGGACAGGGCCTGAAAAACTGTTTTTT. Its translation: CASSLGTGPEKLFF.

V and J are TRBV5-1 and TRBJ1-1, with 8 bases that match TRBD1. V lost 4 bases and J lost 4; bases outside the gene matches: 6. This CDR3 spans 14 amino acids. Germline CDR1 and CDR2: SGHRS and YFSETQ. CDR3 in amino acids: CASSNWTGSTEAFF. CDR3 DNA sequence: TGCGCCAGCAGCAACTGGACAGGGAGCACTGAAGCTTTCTTT.

The chain recombines TRBV27 with TRBJ1-2, with 7 bases lining up with TRBD1. The CDR3 consists of 12 residues. Germline assignment: CDR1 MNHEY and CDR2 SMNVEV (reference sequence). The ends lost 6 bases at V and 7 bases at J; junction bases unmatched: 5. The CDR3 region is CASRTGNGGYTF. CDR3 in DNA: TGTGCCAGCAGGACAGGGAATGGTGGCTACACCTTC.

Here the CDR3 DNA reads TGTGCCAGCCGGGGACAGGGGGCTCATTCACCCCTCCACTTT. Its protein is CASRGQGAHSPLHF. The chain carries TRBV25-1 and TRBJ1-6; 12 bases agree with TRBD1. This CDR3 comprises 14 residues. V dropped 8 bases and J dropped 8; count of bases not matched to a gene: 4. Germline loops: CDR1 MGHDK, CDR2 SYGVNS.

The chain links TRBV18 to TRBJ1-1; D gene ambiguous. Per germline, CDR1 KGHSH and CDR2 LQKENI. V dropped 4 bases and J dropped 5 bases, with 11 bases sitting between them. The CDR3 runs to 13 residues. This CDR3 is CASSLSTGTEAFF. The CDR3 DNA is TGTGCCAGCTCACTATCGACGGGAACTGAAGCTTTCTTT.

This chain connects TRBV27 to TRBJ1-4; TRBD1 is a possible D gene (5 bases). The CDR3 is 19 amino acids. Germline lookup yields CDR1 MNHEY and CDR2 SMNVEV (reference sequence). Trimming removed 5 bases at V and 0 bases at J, with 22 bases between. The CDR3 region is CASSPAWWAGQATNEKLFF. The CDR3 nucleotides read TGTGCCAGCAGTCCCGCTTGGTGGGCAGGACAAGCAACTAATGAAAAACTGTTTTTT.

The chain employs TRBV24-1 and TRBJ1-4; D not resolved. V lost 9 bases to trimming and J lost 6 bases, with 10 bases between them. The length of the CDR3 is 12 residues. Germline-derived CDR1 and CDR2 are KGHDR and SFDVKD. The CDR3 DNA reads as TGTGCCACCTCAGGTCCGGATGAAAAACTGTTTTTT. Translating it yields CATSGPDEKLFF.